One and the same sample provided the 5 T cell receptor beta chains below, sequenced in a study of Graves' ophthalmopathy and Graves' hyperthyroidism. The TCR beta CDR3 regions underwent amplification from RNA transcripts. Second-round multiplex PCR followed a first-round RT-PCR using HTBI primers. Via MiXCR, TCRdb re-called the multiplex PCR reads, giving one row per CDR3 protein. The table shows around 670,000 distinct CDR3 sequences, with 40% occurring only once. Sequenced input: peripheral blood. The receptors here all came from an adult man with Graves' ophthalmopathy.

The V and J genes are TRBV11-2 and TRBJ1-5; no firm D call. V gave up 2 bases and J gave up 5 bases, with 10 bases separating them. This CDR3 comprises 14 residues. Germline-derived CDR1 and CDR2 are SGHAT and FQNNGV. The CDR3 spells CASSLSGSDQPQHF. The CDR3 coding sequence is TGTGCCAGCAGCTTATCGGGTTCTGATCAGCCCCAGCATTTT.

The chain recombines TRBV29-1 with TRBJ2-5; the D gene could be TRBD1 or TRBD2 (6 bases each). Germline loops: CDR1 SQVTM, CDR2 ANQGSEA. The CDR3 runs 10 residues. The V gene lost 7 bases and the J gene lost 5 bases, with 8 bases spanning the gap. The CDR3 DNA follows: TGCAGCGGGGGGGCCGAGACCCAGTACTTC. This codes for CSGGAETQYF.

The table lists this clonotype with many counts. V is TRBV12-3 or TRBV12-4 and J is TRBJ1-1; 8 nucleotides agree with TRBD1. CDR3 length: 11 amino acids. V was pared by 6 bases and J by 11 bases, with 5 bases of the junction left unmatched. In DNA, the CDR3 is TGTGCCAGCAGCCCGGACAGGGATGCTTTCTTT. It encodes CASSPDRDAFF.

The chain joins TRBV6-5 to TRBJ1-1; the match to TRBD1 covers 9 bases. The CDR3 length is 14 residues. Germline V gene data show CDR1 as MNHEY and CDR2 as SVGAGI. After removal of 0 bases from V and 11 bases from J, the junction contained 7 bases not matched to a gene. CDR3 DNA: TGTGCCAGCAGTTACTCGACCGGGACAGGGAGCGCTTTCTTT. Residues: CASSYSTGTGSAFF.

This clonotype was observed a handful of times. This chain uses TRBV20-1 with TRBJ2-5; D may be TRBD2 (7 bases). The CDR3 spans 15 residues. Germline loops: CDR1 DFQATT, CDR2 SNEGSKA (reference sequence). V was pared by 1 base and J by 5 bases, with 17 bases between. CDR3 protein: CSARGWGRGGETQYF. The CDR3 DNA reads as TGCAGTGCTAGAGGGTGGGGCAGGGGAGGGGAGACCCAGTACTTC.